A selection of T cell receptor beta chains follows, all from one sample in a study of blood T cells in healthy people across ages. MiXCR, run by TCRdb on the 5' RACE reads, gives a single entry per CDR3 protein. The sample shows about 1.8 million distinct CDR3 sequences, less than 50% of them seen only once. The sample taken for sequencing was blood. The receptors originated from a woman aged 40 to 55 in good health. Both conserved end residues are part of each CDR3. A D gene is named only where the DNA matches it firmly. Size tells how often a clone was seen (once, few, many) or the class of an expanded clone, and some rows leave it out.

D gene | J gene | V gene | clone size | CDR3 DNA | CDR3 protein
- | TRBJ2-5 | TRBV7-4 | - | TGTGCCAGCAGCTCGCGTGGGAGTAGGGACGGCCAAGAGACCCAGTACTTC | CASSSRGSRDGQETQYF
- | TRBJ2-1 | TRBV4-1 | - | TGCGCCAGCAGCCAAGATCTGACAGTCTCGATCGTACCTGAGCAGTTCTTC | CASSQDLTVSIVPEQFF
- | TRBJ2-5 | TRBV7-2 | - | TGTGCCAGCAGCTTAGGATGGGGAGCGGTGGAGACCCAGTACTTC | CASSLGWGAVETQYF
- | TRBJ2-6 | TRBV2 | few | TGTGCCAGCAGTGAAGGGCAGGTCTCTGGGGCCAACGTCCTGACTTTC | CASSEGQVSGANVLTF
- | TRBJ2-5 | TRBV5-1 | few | TGCGCCAGCAGCCCTTTAGCGGAGACGGGGACCCAGTACTTC | CASSPLAETGTQYF
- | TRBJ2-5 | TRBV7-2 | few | TGTGCCAGCAGGATGCGGGCGGCCAACCAAGAGACCCAGTACTTC | CASRMRAANQETQYF
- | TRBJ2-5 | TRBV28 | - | TGTGCCAGCAGAAATAATGTGGCGGAGCAGTACTTC | CASRNNVAEQYF
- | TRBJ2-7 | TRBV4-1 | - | TGCGCCAGCAGCCAAGGGTCGGGCGGGGCCTCCTACGAGCAGTACTTC | CASSQGSGGASYEQYF
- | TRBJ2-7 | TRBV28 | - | TGTGCCAGCAGCAATGGACAGTTTTCGGGCGACGAGCAGTACTTC | CASSNGQFSGDEQYF
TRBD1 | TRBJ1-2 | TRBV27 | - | TGTGCCACCAGAAGCAGTGGAGGACAGGGGGCTGGCTGCACCTTC | CATRSSGGQGAGCTF
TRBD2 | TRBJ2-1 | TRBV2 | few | TGTGCCAGCGATGGGACTAGCGGATACAATGAGCAGTTCTTC | CASDGTSGYNEQFF
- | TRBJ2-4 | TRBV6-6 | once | TGTGCCAGCAACAGGGACGTCAAAAACATTCAGTACTTC | CASNRDVKNIQYF
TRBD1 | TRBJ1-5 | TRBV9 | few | TGTGCCAGCAGCGTAGGGCAGGGGGAAGAGCCCCAGCATTTT | CASSVGQGEEPQHF
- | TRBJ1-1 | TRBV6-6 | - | TGTGCCAGCAGGACCCAGGGGTACACTGAAGCTTTCTTT | CASRTQGYTEAFF
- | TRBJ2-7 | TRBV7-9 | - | TGTGCCAGCACCCTCGCCGGGGACTACGAGCAGTACTTC | CASTLAGDYEQYF
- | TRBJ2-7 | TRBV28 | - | TGTGCCAGCGGATCCGCGATGGGGTCCGATTACGAGCAGTACTTC | CASGSAMGSDYEQYF
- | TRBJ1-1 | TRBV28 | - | TGTGCCAGCGGAAGACTGCGGAACACTGAAGCTTTCTTT | CASGRLRNTEAFF
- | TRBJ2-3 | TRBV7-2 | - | TGTGCCACCAATACTCTGTCCACAGATACGCAGTATTTT | CATNTLSTDTQYF